These 10 T cell receptor beta chains came from one sample sequenced in a study of blood T cell repertoires in COVID-19. Assay: immunoSEQ multiplex PCR; the TCRdb copy retains only in-frame clones and omits some. This table has about 130,000 clones, about 86% appearing once. The source material was peripheral blood. These receptors came from a woman aged 60-70 years with active or convalescent COVID-19.

The rearrangement uses TRBV5-1 and TRBJ2-7, with D perhaps matching TRBD1 (5 bases). Germline CDR1 SGHRS, CDR2 YFSETQ. The CDR3 runs 13 residues. The V gene lost 4 bases and the J gene lost 6 bases, with 14 bases spanning the gap. Written as DNA, the CDR3 is TGCGCCAGCAGCCCCCAGGGTTTTGGCGAGCAGTACGTC. Translating it yields CASSPQGFGEQYV.

The chain joins TRBV5-4 to TRBJ2-5; TRBD2 agrees at 7 bases. Germline-derived CDR1 and CDR2 are SGHNT and YYREEE (reference sequence). The ends lost 2 bases at V and 5 bases at J; junction bases unmatched: 6. This CDR3 is built from 14 residues. CDR3 amino acids: CASSLMRERETQYF. The CDR3 DNA reads TGTGCCAGCAGCTTAATGCGGGAGAGGGAGACCCAGTACTTC. Drawing the rest from reference TRBV5-4 and TRBJ2-5, the complete variable domain is ETGVTQSPTHLIKTRGQQVTLRCSSQSGHNTVSWYQQALGQGPQFIFQYYREEENGRGNFPPRFSGLQFPNYSSELNVNALELDDSALYLCASSLMRERETQYFGPGTRLLVL.

This clone was found once. This chain connects TRBV28 to TRBJ1-2; 8 positions match TRBD1. J gave up 4 bases and V 7 bases, and 8 bases lay outside the gene matches. CDR3 length: 14 residues. The germline V gene encodes CDR1 MDHEN and CDR2 SYDVKM. DNA of the CDR3: TGTGCCAGCATTACAGGACAGGGAGTCTATGGCTACACCTTC. Translated, it gives CASITGQGVYGYTF.

A single count supports this clone. This chain links TRBV28 with TRBJ2-5; possibly TRBD2 for D (5 bases). Germline V lookup: CDR1 MDHEN, CDR2 SYDVKM. This CDR3 region has 15 residues. The V end lost 2 bases, the J end lost 2 bases, and 12 bases lay between the germline ends. The CDR3 coding sequence is TGTGCCAGCAGTTTAAGGGCTCCGGGGCAAGAGACCCAGTACTTC. It is translated as CASSLRAPGQETQYF.

The J gene is TRBJ2-7, the V gene TRBV5-1, with D tentatively TRBD2 (6 bases). Germline-derived CDR1 and CDR2 are SGHRS and YFSETQ. V was clipped by 3 bases and J by 0 bases, with 16 bases between them. This CDR3 has 16 residues. The DNA for the CDR3 is TGCGCCAGCAGCTCCGCCTCCGGGACTGACTCCTACGAGCAGTACTTC. It is translated as CASSSASGTDSYEQYF.

The chain joins TRBV6-5 to TRBJ1-1, with TRBD1 identical over 7 bases. The CDR3 runs 16 residues. V dropped 0 bases and J dropped 7; count of bases not matched to a gene: 11. Germline CDR1 is MNHEY and CDR2 is SVGAGI. The CDR3 region is CASSYSRAGRGDEAFF. The CDR3 DNA sequence: TGTGCCAGCAGTTACTCCCGTGCGGGCAGGGGGGATGAAGCTTTCTTT.

The chain uses TRBV2 and TRBJ1-2, with 10 bases that match TRBD1. CDR1 is SNHLY, CDR2 FYNNEI, per germline. This CDR3 comprises 18 residues. The V and J ends lost 5 bases and 5 bases, in that order; junction bases with no gene match: 17. The chain's CDR3 is CASSYEAGTGAGVYGYTF. The CDR3 DNA sequence: TGTGCCAGCAGTTACGAAGCCGGGACAGGGGCCGGGGTTTATGGCTACACCTTC.

This chain uses TRBV7-2 with TRBJ2-7; D is perhaps TRBD2 (6 bases). The V gene lost 0 bases and the J gene lost 1 base, with 10 bases spanning the gap. CDR1 and CDR2 from the germline V gene are SGHTA and FQGNSA. This CDR3 contains 15 residues. The CDR3 loop is CASSLALGGSYEQYF. CDR3 nucleotide sequence: TGTGCCAGCAGCTTAGCGCTGGGGGGATCCTACGAGCAGTACTTC.

The chain joins TRBV7-6 to TRBJ2-1; possibly TRBD2 for D (7 bases). From germline, CDR1 is SGHVS and CDR2 FNYEAQ. The length of the CDR3 is 21 residues. V was cut by 0 bases and J by 4 bases, with 28 bases left in between. CDR3 sequence (DNA): TGTGCCAGCAGCTTAGCCCTCCGCGGGCGGGGGCCCACCCGGCTGTACAATGAGCAGTTCTTC. This encodes CASSLALRGRGPTRLYNEQFF.

CDR3 coding DNA: TGTGCCAGCAGCTTAGAAGGGGGCTCTGGAAACACCATATATTTT. Its translation is CASSLEGGSGNTIYF. The rearrangement joins TRBV13 to TRBJ1-3; a possible D gene is TRBD1 (6 bases). The CDR3 sequence is 15 residues long. CDR1 is PRHDT, CDR2 FYEKMQ, per germline (reference sequence). Deletions cut 1 base from V and 0 bases from J, with 7 bases between.